This is a list of T cell receptor beta chains from one sample in a study of T-cell reconstitution after alpha-beta-depleted transplantation in children. MiXCR, run by TCRdb on the PCR reads, gives a single entry per CDR3 protein. Among about 980,000 distinct CDR3 sequences, around 30% were seen once, and the ten largest hold approximately 30%. Source: PBMCs, mostly from graft donor cells, taken 360 days after TCRalphabeta/CD19-depleted stem cell transplant. The receptors shown here come from a boy younger than two who had a stem cell transplant for SCID, so the T cells may come from the graft donor. Both conserved end residues are part of each CDR3. A D gene is named only where the DNA matches it firmly. Expanded clones get a size class; other rows say once, few or many, or leave the size out.

D,V,J,size,CDR3,DNA
.,TRBV5-1,TRBJ1-6,.,CASSLLDDSPLHF,TGCGCCAGCAGCTTGCTAGACGATTCACCCCTCCACTTT
.,TRBV7-9,TRBJ1-2,.,CASSPQGLANYGYTF,TGTGCCAGCAGCCCACAGGGACTAGCTAACTATGGCTACACCTTC
.,TRBV20-1,TRBJ1-1,few,CSARVGSRAFF,TGCAGTGCTAGAGTGGGTTCACGGGCTTTCTTT
.,TRBV5-5,TRBJ1-6,few,CASSSVVQGTPLHF,TGTGCCAGCAGCTCAGTAGTCCAGGGGACGCCCCTCCACTTT
TRBD1,TRBV5-6,TRBJ1-5,.,CASSWTGQGPNQPQHF,TGTGCCAGCAGCTGGACCGGACAGGGTCCCAATCAGCCCCAGCATTTT
.,TRBV7-2,TRBJ1-3,.,CASSTTGGLGNTIYF,TGTGCCAGCAGCACAACAGGAGGTCTTGGAAACACCATATATTTT
TRBD1,TRBV7-2,TRBJ1-4,.,CASSTKTGSREKLFF,TGTGCCAGCAGCACAAAGACAGGGAGCCGAGAAAAACTGTTTTTT
TRBD1,TRBV7-6,TRBJ2-7,few,CASSIPTGGAESSYEQYF,TGTGCCAGCAGCATACCGACAGGGGGCGCCGAAAGCTCCTACGAGCAGTACTTC
.,TRBV12-3/TRBV12-4,TRBJ1-6,.,CASSPPGRRNSPLHF,TGTGCCAGCAGTCCCCCGGGACGGAGAAATTCACCCCTCCACTTT
TRBD2,TRBV5-1,TRBJ2-1,.,CASSPGLAPNNEQFF,TGCGCCAGCAGCCCGGGACTAGCCCCCAACAATGAGCAGTTCTTC
TRBD1,TRBV5-5,TRBJ2-7,few,CASSLSRQGAYEQYF,TGTGCCAGCAGCTTGTCCCGACAGGGCGCCTACGAGCAGTACTTC
.,TRBV12-3/TRBV12-4,TRBJ2-7,.,CASSRGQLFSYEQYF,TGTGCCAGCAGCCGAGGACAGCTTTTCTCCTACGAGCAGTACTTC
TRBD1,TRBV12-3/TRBV12-4,TRBJ1-2,.,CASSLGTGGDGYTF,TGTGCCAGCAGTTTAGGGACAGGGGGCGATGGCTACACCTTC
.,TRBV28,TRBJ2-4,few,CASSFSGTKNIQYF,TGTGCCAGCAGTTTTAGTGGAACCAAAAACATTCAGTACTTC
TRBD1,TRBV29-1,TRBJ2-7,few,CSAGDRGAYEQYF,TGCAGCGCCGGGGACAGGGGGGCCTACGAGCAGTACTTC
.,TRBV7-8,TRBJ1-1,.,CASSLFGGGTEAFF,TGTGCCAGCAGCTTATTCGGGGGAGGCACTGAAGCTTTCTTT
.,TRBV7-9,TRBJ2-1,.,CASSLEVTDFSSYNEQFF,TGTGCCAGCAGCTTAGAGGTGACGGATTTCAGCTCCTACAATGAGCAGTTCTTC
TRBD1,TRBV5-1,TRBJ1-5,few,CASSLGDRGSGQPQHF,TGCGCCAGCAGCTTGGGGGACAGGGGGTCTGGTCAGCCCCAGCATTTT
.,TRBV6-5,TRBJ2-1,.,CASSSISEVREQFF,TGTGCCAGCTCGAGTATTAGTGAGGTGCGAGAGCAGTTCTTC
.,TRBV19,TRBJ2-1,.,CASSNRDEQFF,TGTGCCAGTTCGAACCGGGATGAGCAGTTCTTC
.,TRBV29-1,TRBJ1-1,few,CSVRGAVRNTEAFF,TGCAGCGTCCGAGGGGCCGTAAGAAACACTGAAGCTTTCTTT
TRBD1,TRBV7-2,TRBJ2-7,.,CASSLARQGPFYEQYF,TGTGCCAGCAGCTTGGCGAGACAGGGGCCCTTTTACGAGCAGTACTTC
.,TRBV29-1,TRBJ2-1,once,CSASHPGQKFYNEQFF,TGCAGCGCCTCCCATCCCGGACAGAAGTTTTACAATGAGCAGTTCTTC
TRBD1,TRBV5-1,TRBJ2-7,.,CAGSSTGTGGSEQYF,TGCGCCGGCAGCTCTACCGGGACAGGGGGCAGTGAGCAGTACTTC
.,TRBV10-3,TRBJ2-7,.,CAISDGASYEQYF,TGTGCCATCAGCGACGGAGCATCCTACGAGCAGTACTTC
.,TRBV5-1,TRBJ2-6,.,CASSLLGGSSMGANVLTF,TGCGCCAGCAGCTTGTTGGGGGGCTCTTCTATGGGGGCCAACGTCCTGACTTTC
.,TRBV6-5,TRBJ1-6,few,CASSYSAGAGGSPLHF,TGTGCCAGCAGTTACTCGGCGGGGGCGGGAGGTTCACCCCTCCACTTT
.,TRBV12-3/TRBV12-4,TRBJ1-6,.,CASSLTRSPLHF,TGTGCCAGCAGCCTGACCCGCTCACCCCTCCACTTT
TRBD1,TRBV4-3,TRBJ1-6,.,CASNHQGGGNSPLHF,TGCGCCAGCAACCATCAGGGGGGTGGCAATTCACCCCTCCACTTT
.,TRBV7-2,TRBJ2-1,.,CASRRVLLGVSYNEQFF,TGTGCCAGCCGAAGGGTTCTCCTGGGGGTCTCCTACAATGAGCAGTTCTTC
.,TRBV7-2,TRBJ2-7,few,CASSPPRGEQYF,TGTGCCAGCAGCCCCCCCAGGGGAGAGCAGTACTTC
.,TRBV11-2,TRBJ2-5,few,CASTLTGTQETQYF,TGTGCCAGCACCCTAACCGGGACACAAGAGACCCAGTACTTC
.,TRBV5-1,TRBJ2-1,few,CASSPEGGEQFF,TGCGCCAGCAGCCCGGAGGGAGGTGAGCAGTTCTTC
.,TRBV12-3/TRBV12-4,TRBJ1-1,.,CASSFAGGSNTEAFF,TGTGCCAGCAGTTTTGCCGGGGGCTCGAACACTGAAGCTTTCTTT
.,TRBV13,TRBJ2-1,.,CASSLDAGLHSYNEQFF,TGTGCCAGCAGCTTAGACGCAGGACTGCACTCCTACAATGAGCAGTTCTTC
.,TRBV12-3/TRBV12-4,TRBJ1-4,.,CASSLALPLGKLFF,TGTGCCAGCAGTTTAGCCCTGCCACTTGGGAAACTGTTTTTT
.,TRBV4-1,TRBJ1-1,few,CASSQTGMILNTEAFF,TGCGCCAGCAGCCAAACAGGGATGATCTTGAACACTGAAGCTTTCTTT
TRBD2,TRBV9,TRBJ2-1,.,CASSVVAGEHNEQFF,TGTGCCAGCAGCGTAGTAGCGGGAGAACACAATGAGCAGTTCTTC
TRBD1,TRBV29-1,TRBJ1-1,.,CSVGDRLYLRRPEAFF,TGCAGCGTTGGGGACAGGTTATATCTGCGTAGACCTGAAGCTTTCTTT
.,TRBV7-2,TRBJ1-5,.,CASSLSSNQRQHF,TGTGCCAGCAGCTTGTCCAGCAATCAGCGCCAGCATTTT
.,TRBV4-1,TRBJ1-1,.,CASSQDSRDFDTEAFF,TGCGCCAGCAGCCAAGATTCCAGGGATTTCGACACTGAAGCTTTCTTT
.,TRBV28,TRBJ2-7,few,CASGTPAESSYEQYF,TGTGCCAGCGGAACACCAGCGGAGAGCTCCTACGAGCAGTACTTC
.,TRBV5-1,TRBJ1-1,few,CASSWTGPLSPEAFF,TGCGCCAGCAGCTGGACGGGTCCCCTAAGCCCTGAAGCTTTCTTT
.,TRBV6-5,TRBJ2-2,few,CASSYLAAANTGELFF,TGTGCCAGCAGTTACCTGGCAGCCGCGAACACCGGGGAGCTGTTTTTT
TRBD2,TRBV6-5,TRBJ2-2,many,CASSYGLASGELFF,TGTGCCAGCAGTTACGGACTAGCATCCGGGGAGCTGTTTTTT
TRBD1,TRBV10-3,TRBJ2-7,many,CASGGGTGEGEQYF,TGCGCCTCCGGCGGAGGGACAGGGGAAGGCGAGCAGTACTTC
TRBD1,TRBV7-6,TRBJ1-5,.,CASSLADRGGQPQHF,TGTGCCAGCAGCTTAGCGGACAGGGGCGGGCAGCCCCAGCATTTT
.,TRBV19,TRBJ2-2,few,CASRSLSASNTGELFF,TGTGCCAGTAGATCTCTTTCGGCGTCGAACACCGGGGAGCTGTTTTTT
TRBD2,TRBV5-1,TRBJ2-1,.,CASSPTSGLAGYEQFF,TGCGCCAGCAGTCCAACTAGCGGCCTGGCGGGTTATGAGCAGTTCTTC
TRBD1,TRBV12-3/TRBV12-4,TRBJ1-3,.,CASSSRGGGAGNTIYF,TGTGCCAGCAGTTCCCGAGGGGGCGGGGCTGGAAACACCATATATTTT
.,TRBV10-3,TRBJ2-7,few,CAISGTGSSYEQYF,TGTGCCATCAGTGGGACCGGCAGCTCCTACGAGCAGTACTTC